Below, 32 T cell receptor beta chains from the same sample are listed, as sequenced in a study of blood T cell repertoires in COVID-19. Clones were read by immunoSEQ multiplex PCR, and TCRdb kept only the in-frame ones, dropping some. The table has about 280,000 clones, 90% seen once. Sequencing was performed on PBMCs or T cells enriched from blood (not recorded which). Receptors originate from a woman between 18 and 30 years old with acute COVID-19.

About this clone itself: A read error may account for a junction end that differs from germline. The chain's CDR3 is CASSPLEASLAIF. The CDR3 DNA reads as TGTGCCAGCTCACCACTGGAGGCGAGCTTAGCCATCTTC. The chain combines TRBV18 with TRBJ2-7, with D possibly being TRBD2 (5 bases). The V gene's germline CDR1 is KGHSH and CDR2 LQKENI. The CDR3 loop spans 13 amino acids.

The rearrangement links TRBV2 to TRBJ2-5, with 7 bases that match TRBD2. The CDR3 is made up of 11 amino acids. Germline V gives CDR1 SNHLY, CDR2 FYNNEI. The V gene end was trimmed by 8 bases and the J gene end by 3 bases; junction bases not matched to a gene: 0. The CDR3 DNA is TGTGCCAGCGGGAGGGAAGAGACCCAGTACTTC. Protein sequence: CASGREETQYF. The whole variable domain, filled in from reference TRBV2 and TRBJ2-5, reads EPEVTQTPSHQVTQMGQEVILRCVPISNHLYFYWYRQILGQKVEFLVSFYNNEISEKSEIFDDQFSVERPDGSNFTLKIRSTKLEDSAMYFCASGREETQYFGPGTRLLVL.

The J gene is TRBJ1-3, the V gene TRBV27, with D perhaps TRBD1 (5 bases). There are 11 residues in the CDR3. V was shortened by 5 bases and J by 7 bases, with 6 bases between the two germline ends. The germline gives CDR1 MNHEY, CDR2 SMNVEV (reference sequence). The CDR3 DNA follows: TGTGCCAGCAGTGGGGGGAACACCATATATTTT. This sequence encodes CASSGGNTIYF.

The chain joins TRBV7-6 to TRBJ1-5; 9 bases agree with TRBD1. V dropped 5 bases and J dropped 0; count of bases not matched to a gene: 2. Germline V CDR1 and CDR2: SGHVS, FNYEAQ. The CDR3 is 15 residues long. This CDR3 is CASSRTGDSNQPQHF. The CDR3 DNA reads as TGTGCCAGCAGCCGGACAGGGGATAGCAATCAGCCCCAGCATTTT.

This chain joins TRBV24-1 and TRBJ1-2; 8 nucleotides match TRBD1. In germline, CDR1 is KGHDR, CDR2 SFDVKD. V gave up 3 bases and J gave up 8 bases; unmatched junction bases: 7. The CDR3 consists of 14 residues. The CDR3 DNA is TGTGCCACCAGTGATACCCGGACAGGGAAAGGCTACACCTTC. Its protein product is CATSDTRTGKGYTF.

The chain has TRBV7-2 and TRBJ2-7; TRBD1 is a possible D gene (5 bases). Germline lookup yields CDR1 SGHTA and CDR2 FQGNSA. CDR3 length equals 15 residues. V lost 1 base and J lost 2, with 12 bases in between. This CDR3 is CASSLVGQGTYEQYF. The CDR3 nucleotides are TGTGCCAGCAGCTTAGTTGGGCAGGGTACCTACGAGCAGTACTTC.

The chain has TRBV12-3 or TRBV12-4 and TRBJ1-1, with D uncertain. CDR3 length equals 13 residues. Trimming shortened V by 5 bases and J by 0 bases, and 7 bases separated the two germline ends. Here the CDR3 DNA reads TGTGCCAGCAGTCCCACAGTGAACACTGAAGCTTTCTTT. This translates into CASSPTVNTEAFF.

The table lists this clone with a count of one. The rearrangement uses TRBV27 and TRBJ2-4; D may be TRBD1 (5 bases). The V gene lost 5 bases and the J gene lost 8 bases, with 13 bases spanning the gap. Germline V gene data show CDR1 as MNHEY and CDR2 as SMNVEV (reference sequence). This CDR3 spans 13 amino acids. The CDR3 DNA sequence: TGTGCCAGCAGTACGGTTGGGGCCGACATTCAGTACTTC. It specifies CASSTVGADIQYF.

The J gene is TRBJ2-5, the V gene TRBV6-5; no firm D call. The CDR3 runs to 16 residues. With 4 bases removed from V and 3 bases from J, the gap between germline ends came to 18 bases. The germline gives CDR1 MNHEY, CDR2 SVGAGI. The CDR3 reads CASSSLLAHPEETQYF. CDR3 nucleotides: TGTGCCAGCAGTTCCCTCCTGGCTCATCCAGAAGAGACCCAGTACTTC.

The CDR3 is CASSLWANSYEQYF. CDR3 in DNA: TGTGCCAGCAGTTTGTGGGCAAACTCCTACGAGCAGTACTTC. The V gene is TRBV28, the J gene TRBJ2-7; D not resolved. CDR3 length: 14 amino acids. The germline CDR1 and CDR2 sequences are MDHEN and SYDVKM. Between the trimmed V and J ends, which lost 3 bases and 0 bases, there was a span of 9 bases.

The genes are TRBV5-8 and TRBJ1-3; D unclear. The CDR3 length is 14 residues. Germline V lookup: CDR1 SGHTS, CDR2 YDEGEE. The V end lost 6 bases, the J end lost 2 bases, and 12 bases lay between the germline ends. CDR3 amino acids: CASTRGVAGNTIYF. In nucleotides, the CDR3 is TGTGCCAGCACCCGGGGAGTGGCTGGAAACACCATATATTTT. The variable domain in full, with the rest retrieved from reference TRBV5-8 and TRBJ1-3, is EAGVTQSPTHLIKTRGQQATLRCSPISGHTSVYWYQQALGLGLQFLLWYDEGEERNRGNFPPRFSGRQFPNYSSELNVNALELEDSALYLCASTRGVAGNTIYFGEGSWLTVV.

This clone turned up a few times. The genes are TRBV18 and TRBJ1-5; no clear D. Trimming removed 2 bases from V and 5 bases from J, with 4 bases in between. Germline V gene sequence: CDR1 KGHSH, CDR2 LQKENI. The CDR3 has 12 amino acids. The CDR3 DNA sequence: TGTGCCAGCTCACCATCAGATCAGCCCCAGCATTTT. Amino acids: CASSPSDQPQHF.

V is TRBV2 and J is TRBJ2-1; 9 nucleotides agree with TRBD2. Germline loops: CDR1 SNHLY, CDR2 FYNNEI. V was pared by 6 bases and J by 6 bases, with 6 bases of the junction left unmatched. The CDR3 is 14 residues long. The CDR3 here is CASRAGLATNEQFF. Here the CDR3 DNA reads TGTGCCAGCAGGGCGGGACTAGCTACCAATGAGCAGTTCTTC.

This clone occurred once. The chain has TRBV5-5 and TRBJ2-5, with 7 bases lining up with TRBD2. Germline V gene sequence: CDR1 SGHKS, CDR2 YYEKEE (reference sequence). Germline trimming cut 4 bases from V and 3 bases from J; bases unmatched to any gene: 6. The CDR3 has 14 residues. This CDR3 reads CASSPLGGEETQYF. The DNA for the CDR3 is TGTGCCAGCAGCCCGCTGGGGGGGGAAGAGACCCAGTACTTC.

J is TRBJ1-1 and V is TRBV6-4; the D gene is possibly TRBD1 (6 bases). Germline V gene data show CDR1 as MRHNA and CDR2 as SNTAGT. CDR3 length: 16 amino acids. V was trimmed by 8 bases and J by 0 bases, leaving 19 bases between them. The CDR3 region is CASFSAGGPMNTEAFF. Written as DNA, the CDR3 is TGTGCCAGCTTTTCCGCGGGGGGCCCGATGAACACTGAAGCTTTCTTT.

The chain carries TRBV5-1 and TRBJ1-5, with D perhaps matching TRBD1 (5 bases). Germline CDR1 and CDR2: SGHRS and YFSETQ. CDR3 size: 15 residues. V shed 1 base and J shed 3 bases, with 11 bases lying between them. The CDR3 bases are TGCGCCAGCAGCTTGTTTGGAGGGGACAATCAGCCCCAGCATTTT. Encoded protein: CASSLFGGDNQPQHF.

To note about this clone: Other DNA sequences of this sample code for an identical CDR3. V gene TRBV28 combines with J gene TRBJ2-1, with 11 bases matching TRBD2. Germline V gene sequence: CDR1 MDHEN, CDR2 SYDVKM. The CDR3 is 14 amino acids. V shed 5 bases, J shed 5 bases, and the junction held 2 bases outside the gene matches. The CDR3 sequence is CASSLAGGDNEQFF. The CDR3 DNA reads TGTGCCAGCAGTCTAGCGGGGGGTGACAATGAGCAGTTCTTC.

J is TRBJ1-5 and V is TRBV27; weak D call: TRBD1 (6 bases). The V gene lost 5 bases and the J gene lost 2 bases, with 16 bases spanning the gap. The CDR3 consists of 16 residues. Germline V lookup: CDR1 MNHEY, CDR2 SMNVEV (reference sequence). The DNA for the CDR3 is TGTGCCAGCAGTACAGGACAGTTCTATGGCAATCAGCCCCAGCATTTT. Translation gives CASSTGQFYGNQPQHF.

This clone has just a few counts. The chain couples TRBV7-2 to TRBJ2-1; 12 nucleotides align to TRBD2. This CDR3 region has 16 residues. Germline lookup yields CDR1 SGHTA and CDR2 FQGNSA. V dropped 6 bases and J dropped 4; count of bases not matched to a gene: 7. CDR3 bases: TGTGCCAGCAGACCGAGGACTAGCGGGGCTTACAATGAGCAGTTCTTC. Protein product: CASRPRTSGAYNEQFF.

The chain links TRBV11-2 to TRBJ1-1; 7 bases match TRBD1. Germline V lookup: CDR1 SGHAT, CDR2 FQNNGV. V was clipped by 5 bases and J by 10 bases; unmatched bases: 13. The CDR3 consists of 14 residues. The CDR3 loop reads CASSLRGLRLGAFF. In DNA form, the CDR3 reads TGTGCCAGCAGCCTTAGGGGGCTTAGGTTAGGAGCTTTCTTT.

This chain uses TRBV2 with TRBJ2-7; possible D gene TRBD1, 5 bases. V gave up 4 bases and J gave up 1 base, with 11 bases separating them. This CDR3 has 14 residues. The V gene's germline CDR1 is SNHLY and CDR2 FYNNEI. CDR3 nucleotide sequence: TGTGCCAGCAGTGTTGTAGACAGATCCTACGAGCAGTACTTC. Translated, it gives CASSVVDRSYEQYF.

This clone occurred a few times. CDR3 residues: CASSLVVTSPNEQFF. CDR3 sequence (DNA): TGCGCCAGCAGCTTGGTAGTGACTAGCCCCAATGAGCAGTTCTTC. The chain links TRBV5-1 to TRBJ2-1, with 7 bases matching TRBD2. There are 15 residues in the CDR3. Trimming took 0 bases from V and 6 from J; bases not matched to a gene: 6. Germline loops: CDR1 SGHRS, CDR2 YFSETQ.

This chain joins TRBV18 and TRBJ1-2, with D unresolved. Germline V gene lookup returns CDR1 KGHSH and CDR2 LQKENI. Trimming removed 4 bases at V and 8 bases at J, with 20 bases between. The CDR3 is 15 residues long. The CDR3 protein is CASSRGAGRVGGYTF. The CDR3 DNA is TGTGCCAGCTCACGGGGAGCAGGTAGGGTGGGAGGCTACACCTTC.

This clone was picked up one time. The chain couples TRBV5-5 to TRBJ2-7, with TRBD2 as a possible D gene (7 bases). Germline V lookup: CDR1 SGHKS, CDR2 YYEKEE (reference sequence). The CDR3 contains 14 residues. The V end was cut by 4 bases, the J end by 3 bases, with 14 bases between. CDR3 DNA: TGTGCCAGCAGCACCCTAGGGGGGGGCTACGAGCAGTACTTC. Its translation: CASSTLGGGYEQYF.

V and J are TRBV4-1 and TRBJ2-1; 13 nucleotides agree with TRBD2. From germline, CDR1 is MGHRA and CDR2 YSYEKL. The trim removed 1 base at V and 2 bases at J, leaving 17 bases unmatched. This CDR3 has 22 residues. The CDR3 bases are TGCGCCAGCAGCCAAGGGAGGTGGACTAGCGGGAGAGATTTACGGCCCTACAATGAGCAGTTCTTC. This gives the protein CASSQGRWTSGRDLRPYNEQFF.

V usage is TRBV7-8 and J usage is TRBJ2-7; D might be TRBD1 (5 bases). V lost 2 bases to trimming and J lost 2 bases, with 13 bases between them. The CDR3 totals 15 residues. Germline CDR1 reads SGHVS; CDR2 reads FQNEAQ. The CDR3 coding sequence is TGTGCCAGCAGCTTAATAAGGGGCCCTCCCTACGAGCAGTACTTC. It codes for CASSLIRGPPYEQYF.

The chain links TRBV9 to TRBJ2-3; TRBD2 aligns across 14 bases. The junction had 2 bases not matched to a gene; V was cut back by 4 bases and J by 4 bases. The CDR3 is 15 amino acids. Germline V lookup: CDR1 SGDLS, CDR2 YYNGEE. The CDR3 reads CASSQTSGRADTQYF. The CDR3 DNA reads TGTGCCAGCAGCCAGACTAGCGGGAGGGCAGATACGCAGTATTTT.

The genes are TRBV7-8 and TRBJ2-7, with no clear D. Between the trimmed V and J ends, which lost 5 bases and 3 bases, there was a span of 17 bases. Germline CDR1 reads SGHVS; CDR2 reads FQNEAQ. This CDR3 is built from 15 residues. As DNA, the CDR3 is TGTGCCAGCAGCCCACTCCCGGCGGCACTCTACGAGCAGTACTTC. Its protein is CASSPLPAALYEQYF.

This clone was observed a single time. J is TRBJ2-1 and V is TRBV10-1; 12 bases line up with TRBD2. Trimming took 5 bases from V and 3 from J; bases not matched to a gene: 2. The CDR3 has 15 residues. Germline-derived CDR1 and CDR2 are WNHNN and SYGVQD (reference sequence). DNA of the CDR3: TGCGCCAGCAGTCGACTAGCGGGAGACTACAATGAGCAGTTCTTC. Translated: CASSRLAGDYNEQFF.

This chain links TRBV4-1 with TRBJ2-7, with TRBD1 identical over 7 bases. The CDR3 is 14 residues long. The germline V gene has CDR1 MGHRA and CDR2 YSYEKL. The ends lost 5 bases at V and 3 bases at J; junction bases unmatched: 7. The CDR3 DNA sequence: TGCGCCAGCAGCGTCCGACAGGGAAACTACGAGCAGTACTTC. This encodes CASSVRQGNYEQYF.

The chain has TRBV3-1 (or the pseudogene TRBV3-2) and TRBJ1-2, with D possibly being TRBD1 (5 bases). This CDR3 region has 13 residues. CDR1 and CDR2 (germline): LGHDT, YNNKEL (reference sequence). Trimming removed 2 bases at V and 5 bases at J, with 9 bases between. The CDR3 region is CASSQSRAYGYTF. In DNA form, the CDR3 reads TGTGCCAGCAGCCAAAGCAGGGCATATGGCTACACCTTC.

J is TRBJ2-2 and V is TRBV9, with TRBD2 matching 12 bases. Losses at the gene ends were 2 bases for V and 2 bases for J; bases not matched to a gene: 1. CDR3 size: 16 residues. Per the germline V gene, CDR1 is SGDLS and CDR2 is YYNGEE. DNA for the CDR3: TGTGCCAGCAGCGTGACTAGCGGGAGAAACACCGGGGAGCTGTTTTTT. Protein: CASSVTSGRNTGELFF. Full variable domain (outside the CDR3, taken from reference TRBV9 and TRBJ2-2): DSGVTQTPKHLITATGQRVTLRCSPRSGDLSVYWYQQSLDQGLQFLIQYYNGEERAKGNILERFSAQQFPDLHSELNLSSLELGDSALYFCASSVTSGRNTGELFFGEGSRLTVL.